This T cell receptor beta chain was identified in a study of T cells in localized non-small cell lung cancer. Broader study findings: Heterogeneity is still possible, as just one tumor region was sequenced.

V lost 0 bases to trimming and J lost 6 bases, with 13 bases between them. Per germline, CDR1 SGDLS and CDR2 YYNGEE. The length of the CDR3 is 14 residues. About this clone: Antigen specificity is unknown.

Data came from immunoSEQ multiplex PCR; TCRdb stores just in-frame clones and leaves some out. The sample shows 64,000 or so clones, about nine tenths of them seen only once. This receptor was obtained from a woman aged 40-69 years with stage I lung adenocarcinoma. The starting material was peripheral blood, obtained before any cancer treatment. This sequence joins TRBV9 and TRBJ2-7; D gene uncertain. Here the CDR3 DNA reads TGTGCCAGCAGCGTAGCTGGGTCTTCTATCGAGCAGTACTTC. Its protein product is CASSVAGSSIEQYF.